This T cell receptor beta chain was found in a study of beta chain features in type 1 diabetes. Across the study: Healthy donors and patients had similar age, gender and cell yields. Overall study results and limits: Moderately but significantly shorter TCRB CDR3s were found in Type 1 diabetes patients in all four CD4+ subsets.

On this clone itself: Its specificity is not known.

Trimming stripped 5 bases from V and 3 bases from J, with 11 bases between. The CDR3 is 13 residues long. The V gene's germline CDR1 is MNHNS and CDR2 SASEGT. The study reverse transcribed the entire isolated RNA, so it sequenced expressed TCRB transcripts. Using immunoSEQ multiplex PCR, the repertoire was profiled, and TCRdb retains in-frame clones only, with some absent. Here the sample spans a few hundred thousand clones, 14% being singletons. The receptor was isolated from a man aged 25-45 years in good health. The chain is built from TRBV6-1 and TRBJ2-7; D uncertain. Sequences were obtained from central memory CD4+ T cells from blood. The CDR3 nucleotides are TGTGCCAGCAGTTCAGGATCATACTACGAGCAGTACGTC. Translated: CASSSGSYYEQYV.